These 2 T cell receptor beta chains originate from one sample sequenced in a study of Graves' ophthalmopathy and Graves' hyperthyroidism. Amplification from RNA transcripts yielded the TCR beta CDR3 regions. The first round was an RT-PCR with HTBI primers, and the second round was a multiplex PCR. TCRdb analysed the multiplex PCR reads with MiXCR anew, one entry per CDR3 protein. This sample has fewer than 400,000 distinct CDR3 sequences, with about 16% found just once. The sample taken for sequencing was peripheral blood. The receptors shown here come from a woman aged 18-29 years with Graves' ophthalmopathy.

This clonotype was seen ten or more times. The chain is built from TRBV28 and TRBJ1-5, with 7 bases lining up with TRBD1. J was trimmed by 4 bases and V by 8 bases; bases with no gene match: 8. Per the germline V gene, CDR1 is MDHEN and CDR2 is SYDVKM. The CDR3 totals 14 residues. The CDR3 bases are TGTGCCAGCCTAGGGACAGCGCTTAATCAGCCCCAGCATTTT. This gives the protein CASLGTALNQPQHF.

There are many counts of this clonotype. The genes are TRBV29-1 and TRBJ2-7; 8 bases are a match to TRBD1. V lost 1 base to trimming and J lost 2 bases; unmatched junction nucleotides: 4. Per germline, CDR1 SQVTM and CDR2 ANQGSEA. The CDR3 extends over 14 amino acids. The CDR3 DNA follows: TGCAGCGTTGAAGGGACAGGGAACACCTACGAGCAGTACTTC. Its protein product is CSVEGTGNTYEQYF.